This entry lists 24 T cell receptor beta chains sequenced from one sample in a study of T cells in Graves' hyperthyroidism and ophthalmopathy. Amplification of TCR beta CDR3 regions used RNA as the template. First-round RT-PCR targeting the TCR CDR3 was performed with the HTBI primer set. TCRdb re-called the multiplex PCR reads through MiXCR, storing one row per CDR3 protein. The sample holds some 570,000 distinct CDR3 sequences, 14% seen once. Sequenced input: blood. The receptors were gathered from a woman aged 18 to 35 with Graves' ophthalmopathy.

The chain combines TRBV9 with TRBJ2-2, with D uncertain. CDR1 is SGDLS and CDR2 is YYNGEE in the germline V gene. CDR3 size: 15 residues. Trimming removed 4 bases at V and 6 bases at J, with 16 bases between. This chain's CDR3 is CASSPHPREAGELFF. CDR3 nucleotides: TGTGCCAGCAGCCCTCACCCTAGAGAGGCCGGGGAGCTGTTTTTT.

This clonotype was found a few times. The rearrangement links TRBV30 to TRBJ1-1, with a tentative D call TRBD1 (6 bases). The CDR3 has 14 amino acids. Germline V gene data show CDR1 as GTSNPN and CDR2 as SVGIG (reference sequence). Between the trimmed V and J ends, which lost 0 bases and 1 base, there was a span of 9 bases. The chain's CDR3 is CAWSVLDRNTEAFF. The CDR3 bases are TGTGCCTGGAGTGTCCTGGACAGGAACACTGAAGCTTTCTTT.

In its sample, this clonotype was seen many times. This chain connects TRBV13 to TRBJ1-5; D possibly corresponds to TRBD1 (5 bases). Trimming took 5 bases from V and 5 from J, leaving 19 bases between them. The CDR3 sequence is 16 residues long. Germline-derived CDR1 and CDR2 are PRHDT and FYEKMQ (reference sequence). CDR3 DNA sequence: TGTGCCAGCAGCCTCAACCTGGGGGGGAATCATCAGCCCCAGCATTTT. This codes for CASSLNLGGNHQPQHF.

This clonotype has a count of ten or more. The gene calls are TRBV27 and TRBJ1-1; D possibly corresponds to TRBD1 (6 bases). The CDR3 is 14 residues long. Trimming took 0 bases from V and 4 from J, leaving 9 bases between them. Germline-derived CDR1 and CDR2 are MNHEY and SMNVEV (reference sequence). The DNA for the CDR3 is TGTGCCAGCAGTTTATCTACAGGGCGCACTGAAGCTTTCTTT. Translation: CASSLSTGRTEAFF.

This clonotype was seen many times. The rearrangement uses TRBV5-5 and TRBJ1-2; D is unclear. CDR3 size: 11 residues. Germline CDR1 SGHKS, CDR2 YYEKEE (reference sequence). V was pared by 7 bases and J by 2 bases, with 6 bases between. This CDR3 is CASGNNYGYTF. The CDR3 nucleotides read TGTGCCAGCGGGAACAACTATGGCTACACCTTC.

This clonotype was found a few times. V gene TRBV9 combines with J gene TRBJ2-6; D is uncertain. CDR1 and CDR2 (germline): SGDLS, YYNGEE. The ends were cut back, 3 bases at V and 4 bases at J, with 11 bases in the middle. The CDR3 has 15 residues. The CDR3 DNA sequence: TGTGCCAGCAGCGCCGCCGGGTTCGGGGCCAACGTCCTGACTTTC. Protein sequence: CASSAAGFGANVLTF.

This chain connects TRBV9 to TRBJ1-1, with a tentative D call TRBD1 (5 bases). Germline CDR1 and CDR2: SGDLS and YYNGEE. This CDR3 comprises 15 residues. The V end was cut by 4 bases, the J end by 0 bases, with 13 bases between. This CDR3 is CASSSLGQMNTEAFF. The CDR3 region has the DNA TGTGCCAGCAGCTCCCTAGGACAAATGAACACTGAAGCTTTCTTT.

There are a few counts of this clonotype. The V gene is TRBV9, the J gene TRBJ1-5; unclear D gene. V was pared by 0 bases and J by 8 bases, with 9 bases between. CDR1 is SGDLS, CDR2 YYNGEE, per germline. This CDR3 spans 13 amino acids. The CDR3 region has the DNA TGTGCCAGCAGCGTAGGGGAGGGAAAGCCCCAGCATTTT. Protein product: CASSVGEGKPQHF.

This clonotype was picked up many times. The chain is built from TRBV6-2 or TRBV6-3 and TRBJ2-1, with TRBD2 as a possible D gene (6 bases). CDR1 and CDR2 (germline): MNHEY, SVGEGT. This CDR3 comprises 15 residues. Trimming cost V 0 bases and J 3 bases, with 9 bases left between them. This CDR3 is CASSYSGGDYNEQFF. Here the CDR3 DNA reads TGTGCCAGCAGTTACTCAGGCGGGGACTACAATGAGCAGTTCTTC.

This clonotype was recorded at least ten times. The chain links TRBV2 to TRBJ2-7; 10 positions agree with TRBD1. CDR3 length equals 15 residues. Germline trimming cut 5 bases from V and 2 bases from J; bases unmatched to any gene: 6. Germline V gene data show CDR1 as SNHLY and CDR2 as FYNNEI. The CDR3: CASSHQGQGTYEQYF. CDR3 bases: TGTGCCAGCAGTCATCAGGGACAGGGGACCTACGAGCAGTACTTC.

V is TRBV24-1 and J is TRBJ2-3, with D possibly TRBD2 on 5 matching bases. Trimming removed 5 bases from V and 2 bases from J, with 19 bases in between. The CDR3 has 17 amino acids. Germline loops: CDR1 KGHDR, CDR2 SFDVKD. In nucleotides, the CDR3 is TGTGCCACCAGTGCCACCTTCTTGATGAGGGACACAGATACGCAGTATTTT. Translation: CATSATFLMRDTDTQYF.

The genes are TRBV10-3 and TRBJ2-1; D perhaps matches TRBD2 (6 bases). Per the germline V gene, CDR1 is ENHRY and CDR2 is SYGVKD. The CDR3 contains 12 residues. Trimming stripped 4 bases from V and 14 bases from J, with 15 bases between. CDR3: CAISAVPGEEFF. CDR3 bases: TGTGCCATCAGTGCGGTCCCCGGGGAGGAGTTCTTC.

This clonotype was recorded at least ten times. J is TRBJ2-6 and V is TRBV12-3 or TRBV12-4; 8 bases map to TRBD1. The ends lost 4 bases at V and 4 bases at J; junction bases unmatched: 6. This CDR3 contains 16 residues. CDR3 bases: TGTGCCAGCAGTTCCAGACAGGGGACCGGGGCCAACGTCCTGACTTTC. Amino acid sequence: CASSSRQGTGANVLTF.

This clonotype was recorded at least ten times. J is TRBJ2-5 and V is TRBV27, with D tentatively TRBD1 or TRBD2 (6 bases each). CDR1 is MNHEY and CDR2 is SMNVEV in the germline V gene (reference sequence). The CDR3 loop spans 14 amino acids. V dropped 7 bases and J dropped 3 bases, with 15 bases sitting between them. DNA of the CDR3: TGTGCCAGCAAACCCCTGGGGGGCGAAGAGACCCAGTACTTC. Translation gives CASKPLGGEETQYF.

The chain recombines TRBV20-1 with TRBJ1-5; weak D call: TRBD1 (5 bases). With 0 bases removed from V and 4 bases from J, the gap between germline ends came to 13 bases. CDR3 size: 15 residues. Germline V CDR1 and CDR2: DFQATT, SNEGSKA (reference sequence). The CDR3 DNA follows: TGCAGTGCTAGAGATCGGAGGGGAGGGAATCAGCCCCAGCATTTT. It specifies CSARDRRGGNQPQHF.

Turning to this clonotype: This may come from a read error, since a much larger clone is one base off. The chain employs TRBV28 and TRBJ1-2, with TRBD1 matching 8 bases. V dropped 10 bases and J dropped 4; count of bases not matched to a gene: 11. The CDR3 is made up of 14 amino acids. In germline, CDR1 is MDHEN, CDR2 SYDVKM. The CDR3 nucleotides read TGTGCCAACACCCTCGGACAGGGACGCTATGGCTACACCTTC. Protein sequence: CANTLGQGRYGYTF.

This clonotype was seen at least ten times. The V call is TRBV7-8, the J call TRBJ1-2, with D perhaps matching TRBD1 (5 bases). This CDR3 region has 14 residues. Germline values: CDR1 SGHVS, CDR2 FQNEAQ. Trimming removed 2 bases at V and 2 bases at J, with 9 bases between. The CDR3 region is CASSLPGLNYGYTF. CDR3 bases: TGTGCCAGCAGCTTACCAGGGTTGAACTATGGCTACACCTTC.

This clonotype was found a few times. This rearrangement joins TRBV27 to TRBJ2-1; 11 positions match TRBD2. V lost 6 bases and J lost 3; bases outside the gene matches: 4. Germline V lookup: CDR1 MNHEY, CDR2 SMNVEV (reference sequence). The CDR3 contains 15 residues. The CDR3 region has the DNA TGTGCCAGCAGGATTAGCGGGAGGGTCTACAATGAGCAGTTCTTC. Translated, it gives CASRISGRVYNEQFF.

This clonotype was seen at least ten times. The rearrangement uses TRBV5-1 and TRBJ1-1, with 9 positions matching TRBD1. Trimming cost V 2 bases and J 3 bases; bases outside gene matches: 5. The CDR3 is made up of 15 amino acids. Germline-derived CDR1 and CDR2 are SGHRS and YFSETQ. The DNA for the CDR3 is TGCGCCAGCAGCTTTTGGGACAGGGAGGACACTGAAGCTTTCTTT. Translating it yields CASSFWDREDTEAFF.

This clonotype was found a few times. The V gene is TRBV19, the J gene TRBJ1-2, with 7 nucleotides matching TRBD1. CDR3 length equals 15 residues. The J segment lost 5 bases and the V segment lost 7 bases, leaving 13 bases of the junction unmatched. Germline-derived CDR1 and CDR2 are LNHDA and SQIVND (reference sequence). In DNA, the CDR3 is TGTGCCAGTACTCCCACCCTGGGACAGCATTATGGCTACACCTTC. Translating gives CASTPTLGQHYGYTF. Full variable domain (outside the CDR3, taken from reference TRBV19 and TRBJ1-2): DGGITQSPKYLFRKEGQNVTLSCEQNLNHDAMYWYRQDPGQGLRLIYYSQIVNDFQKGDIAEGYSVSREKKESFPLTVTSAQKNPTAFYLCASTPTLGQHYGYTFGSGTRLTVV.

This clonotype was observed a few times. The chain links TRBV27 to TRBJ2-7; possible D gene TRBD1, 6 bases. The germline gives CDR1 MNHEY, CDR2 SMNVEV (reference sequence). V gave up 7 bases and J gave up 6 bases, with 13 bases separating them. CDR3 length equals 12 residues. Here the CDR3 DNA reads TGTGCCAGCACCCGGACAGCAACCGAGCAGTACTTC. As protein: CASTRTATEQYF.

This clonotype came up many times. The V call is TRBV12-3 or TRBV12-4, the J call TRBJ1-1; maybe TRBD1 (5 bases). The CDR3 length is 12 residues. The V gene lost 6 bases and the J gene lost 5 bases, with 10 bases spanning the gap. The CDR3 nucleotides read TGTGCCAGCAGCCCGGGGGGAACTGAAGCTTTCTTT. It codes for CASSPGGTEAFF.

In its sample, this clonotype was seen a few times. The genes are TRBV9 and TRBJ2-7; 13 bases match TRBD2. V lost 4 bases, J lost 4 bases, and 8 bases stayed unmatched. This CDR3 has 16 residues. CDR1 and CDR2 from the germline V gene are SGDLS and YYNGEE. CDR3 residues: CASSIGLAGDLYEQYF. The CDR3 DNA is TGTGCCAGCAGCATCGGACTAGCGGGAGATCTTTACGAGCAGTACTTC.

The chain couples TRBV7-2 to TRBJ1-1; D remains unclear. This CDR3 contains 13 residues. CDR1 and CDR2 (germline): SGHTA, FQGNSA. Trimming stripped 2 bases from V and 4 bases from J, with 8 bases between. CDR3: CASSLNLSTEAFF. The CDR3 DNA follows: TGTGCCAGCAGCTTAAACTTAAGCACTGAAGCTTTCTTT.